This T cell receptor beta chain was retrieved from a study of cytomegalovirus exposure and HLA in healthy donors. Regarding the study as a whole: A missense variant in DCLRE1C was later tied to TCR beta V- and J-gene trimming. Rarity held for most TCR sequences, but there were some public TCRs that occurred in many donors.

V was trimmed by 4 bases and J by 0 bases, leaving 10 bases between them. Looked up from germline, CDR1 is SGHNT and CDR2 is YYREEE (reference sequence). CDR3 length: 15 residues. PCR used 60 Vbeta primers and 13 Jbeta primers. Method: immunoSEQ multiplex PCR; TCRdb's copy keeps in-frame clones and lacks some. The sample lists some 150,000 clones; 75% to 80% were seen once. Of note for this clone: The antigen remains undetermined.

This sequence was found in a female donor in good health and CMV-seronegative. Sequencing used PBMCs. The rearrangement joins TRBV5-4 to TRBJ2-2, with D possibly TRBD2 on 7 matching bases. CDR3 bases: TGTGCCAGCAGCGGGGGGGCCACGAACACCGGGGAGCTGTTTTTT. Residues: CASSGGATNTGELFF.